Given below is one TCR beta chain in context. Its antigen remains unknown. Germline V gene lookup returns CDR1 SGHAT and CDR2 FQNNGV. V was clipped by 1 base and J by 4 bases, with 9 bases between them. CDR3 length: 14 amino acids. The sample belongs to a study of T cell responses to AZD1222 COVID-19 vaccine. General study findings and limits: Spike-specific TCR breadth and depth both grew after two AZD1222 doses.

Repertoires were generated with immunoSEQ multiplex PCR, while TCRdb's copy carries only in-frame clones and drops some. The sample records around 100,000 clones, 91% being singletons. The receptor comes from an adult in good health. This specimen was peripheral blood, taken on day 0 of AZD1222 vaccination. The chain combines TRBV11-2 with TRBJ2-3; no definite D call. CDR3 sequence reads: CASSLGSRPDTQYF. CDR3 bases: TGTGCCAGCAGCTTAGGGAGCAGGCCAGATACGCAGTATTTT.